This T cell receptor beta chain was sequenced in a study of OX40 agonist ivuxolimab in advanced cancers. Background on the study: It was ivuxolimab, an agonistic anti-OX40 (CD134) antibody, that patients were treated with. Six ivuxolimab dose levels, 0.01 to 10 mg/kg, were given intravenously every 2 weeks.

CDR3 size: 16 residues. The trim removed 6 bases at V and 1 base at J, leaving 7 bases unmatched. Germline V gene sequence: CDR1 SQVTM, CDR2 ANQGSEA. As regards this clone: Its antigen is still unknown.

Points from the study as a whole: CD4+ and CD8+ blood T cells expanded clonally by week 6 at 0.1 to 3.0 mg/kg. Expanded peripheral T cell antigen specificity was not determined.

Produced via immunoSEQ multiplex PCR; TCRdb's table is partial and in-frame only. The sample yields about 36,000 clones, just under 75% seen once. The input for sequencing was CD4+ or CD8+ T cells sorted from blood, taken in a trial of the OX40 agonist ivuxolimab. The chain carries TRBV29-1 and TRBJ2-6, with TRBD1 identical over 9 bases. The origin of this receptor is an adult with an advanced solid tumor such as melanoma, head and neck, liver or kidney cancer. The CDR3 is CSVNTGGQSGANVLTF. In DNA, the CDR3 is TGCAGCGTGAATACAGGGGGCCAATCTGGGGCCAACGTCCTGACTTTC.